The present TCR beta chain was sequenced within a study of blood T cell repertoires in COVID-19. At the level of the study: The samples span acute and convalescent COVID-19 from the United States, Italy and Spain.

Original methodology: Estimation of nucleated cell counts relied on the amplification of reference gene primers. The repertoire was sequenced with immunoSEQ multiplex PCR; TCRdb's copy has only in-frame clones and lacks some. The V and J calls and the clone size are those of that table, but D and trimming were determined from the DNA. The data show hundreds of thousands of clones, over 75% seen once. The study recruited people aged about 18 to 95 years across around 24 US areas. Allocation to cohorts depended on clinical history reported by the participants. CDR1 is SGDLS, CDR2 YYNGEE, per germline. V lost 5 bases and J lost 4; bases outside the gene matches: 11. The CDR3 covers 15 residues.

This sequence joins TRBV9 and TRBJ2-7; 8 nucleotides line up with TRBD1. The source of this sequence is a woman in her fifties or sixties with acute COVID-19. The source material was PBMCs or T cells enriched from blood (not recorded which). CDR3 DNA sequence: TGTGCCAGCAGTCTGACAGGGGACCCCAGTTACGAGCAGTACTTC. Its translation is CASSLTGDPSYEQYF.